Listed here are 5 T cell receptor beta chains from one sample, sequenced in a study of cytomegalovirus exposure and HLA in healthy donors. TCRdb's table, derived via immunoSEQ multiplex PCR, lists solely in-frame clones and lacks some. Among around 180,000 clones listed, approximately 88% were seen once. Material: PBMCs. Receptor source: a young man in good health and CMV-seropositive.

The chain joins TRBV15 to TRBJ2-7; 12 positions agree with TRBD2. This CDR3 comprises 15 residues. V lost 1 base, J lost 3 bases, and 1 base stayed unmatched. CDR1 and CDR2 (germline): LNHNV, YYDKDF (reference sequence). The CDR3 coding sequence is TGTGCCACCAGCAGAGGGGGACTAGCGGGCTACGAGCAGTACTTC. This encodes CATSRGGLAGYEQYF.

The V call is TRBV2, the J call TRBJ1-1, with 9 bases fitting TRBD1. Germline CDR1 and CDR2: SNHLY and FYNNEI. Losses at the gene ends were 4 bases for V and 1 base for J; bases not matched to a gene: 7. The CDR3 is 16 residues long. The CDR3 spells CASSGPKQGANTEAFF. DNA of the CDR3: TGTGCCAGCAGTGGGCCTAAACAGGGGGCGAACACTGAAGCTTTCTTT. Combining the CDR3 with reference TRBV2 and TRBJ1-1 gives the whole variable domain EPEVTQTPSHQVTQMGQEVILRCVPISNHLYFYWYRQILGQKVEFLVSFYNNEISEKSEIFDDQFSVERPDGSNFTLKIRSTKLEDSAMYFCASSGPKQGANTEAFFGQGTRLTVV.

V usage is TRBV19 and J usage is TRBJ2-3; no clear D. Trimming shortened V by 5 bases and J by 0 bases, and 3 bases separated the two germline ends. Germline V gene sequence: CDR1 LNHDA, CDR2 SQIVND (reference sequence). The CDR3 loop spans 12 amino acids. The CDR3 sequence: CASSQSTDTQYF. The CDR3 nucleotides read TGTGCCAGTAGTCAAAGCACAGATACGCAGTATTTT.

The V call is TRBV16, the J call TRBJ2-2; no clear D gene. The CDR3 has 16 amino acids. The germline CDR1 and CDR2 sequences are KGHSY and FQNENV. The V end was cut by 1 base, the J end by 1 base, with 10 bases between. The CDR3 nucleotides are TGTGCCAGCAGCCAATTGTTCGGCGGGAACACCGGGGAGCTGTTTTTT. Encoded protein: CASSQLFGGNTGELFF.

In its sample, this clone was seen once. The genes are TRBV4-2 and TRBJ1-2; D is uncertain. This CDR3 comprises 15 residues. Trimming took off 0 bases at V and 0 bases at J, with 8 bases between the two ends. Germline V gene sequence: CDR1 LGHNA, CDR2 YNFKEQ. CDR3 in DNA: TGTGCCAGCAGCCAAGATCACAGACCTAACTATGGCTACACCTTC. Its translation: CASSQDHRPNYGYTF.